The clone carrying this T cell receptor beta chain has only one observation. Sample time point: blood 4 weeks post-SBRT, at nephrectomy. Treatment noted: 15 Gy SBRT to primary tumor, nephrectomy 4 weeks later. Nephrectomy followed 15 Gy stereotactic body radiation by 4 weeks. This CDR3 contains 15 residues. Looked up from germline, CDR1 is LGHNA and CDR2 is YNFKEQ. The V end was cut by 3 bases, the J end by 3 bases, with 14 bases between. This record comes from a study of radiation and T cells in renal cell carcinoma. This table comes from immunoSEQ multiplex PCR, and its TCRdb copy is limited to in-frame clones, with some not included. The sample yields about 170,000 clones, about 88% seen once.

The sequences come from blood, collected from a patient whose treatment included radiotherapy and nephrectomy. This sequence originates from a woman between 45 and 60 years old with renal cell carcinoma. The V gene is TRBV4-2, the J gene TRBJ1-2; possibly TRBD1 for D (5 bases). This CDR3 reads CASSHGAPIYYGYTF. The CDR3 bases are TGTGCCAGCAGCCACGGGGCCCCTATCTACTATGGCTACACCTTC.